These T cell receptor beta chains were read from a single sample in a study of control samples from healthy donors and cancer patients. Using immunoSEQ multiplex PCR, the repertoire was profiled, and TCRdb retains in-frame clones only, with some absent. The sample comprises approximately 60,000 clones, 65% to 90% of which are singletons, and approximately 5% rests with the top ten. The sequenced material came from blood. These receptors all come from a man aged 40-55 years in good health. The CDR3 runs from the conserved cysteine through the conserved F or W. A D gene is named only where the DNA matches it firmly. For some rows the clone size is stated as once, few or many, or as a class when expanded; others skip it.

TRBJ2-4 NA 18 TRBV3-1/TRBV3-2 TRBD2 CASSQDFTSGLHRNIQYF TGTGCCAGCAGCCAAGATTTTACTAGCGGGCTGCATCGGAACATTCAGTACTTC
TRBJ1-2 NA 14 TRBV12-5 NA CASGLAQANYGYTF TGTGCTAGTGGTTTGGCACAGGCTAACTATGGCTACACCTTC
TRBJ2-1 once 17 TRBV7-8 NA CASSTRGGPRSYNEQFF TGTGCCAGCAGCACTCGTGGAGGCCCTCGCTCCTACAATGAGCAGTTCTTC
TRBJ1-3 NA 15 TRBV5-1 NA CASSLDGAPGNTIYF TGCGCCAGCAGCTTGGATGGGGCGCCTGGAAACACCATATATTTT
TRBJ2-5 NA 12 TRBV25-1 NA CASRGKPETQYF TGTGCCAGCAGGGGGAAACCAGAGACCCAGTACTTC
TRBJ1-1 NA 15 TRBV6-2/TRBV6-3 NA CASSLTFGPEVEAFF TGTGCCAGCAGTCTCACCTTTGGCCCGGAGGTCGAAGCTTTCTTT
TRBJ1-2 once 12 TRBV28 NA CASITSGDGYTF TGTGCCAGCATCACTAGCGGGGATGGCTACACCTTC
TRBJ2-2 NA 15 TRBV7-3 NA CASSASGVMGGELFF TGTGCCAGCAGCGCATCAGGGGTGATGGGCGGGGAGCTGTTTTTT
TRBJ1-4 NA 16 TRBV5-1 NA CASSLEFVNLNEKLFF TGCGCCAGCAGCTTGGAATTTGTCAACCTTAATGAAAAACTGTTTTTT
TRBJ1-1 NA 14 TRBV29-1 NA CSVERGGGNTEAFF TGCAGCGTTGAACGGGGGGGAGGAAACACTGAAGCTTTCTTT
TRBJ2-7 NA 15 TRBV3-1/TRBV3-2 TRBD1 CASSQPGTGTYEQYF TGTGCCAGCAGCCAGCCCGGGACAGGGACCTACGAGCAGTACTTC
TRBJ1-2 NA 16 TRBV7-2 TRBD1 CASSLDWIQGDYGYTF TGTGCCAGCAGCTTAGATTGGATACAGGGGGACTATGGCTACACCTTC
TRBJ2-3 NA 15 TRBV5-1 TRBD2 CASKISGTSGDTQYF TGCGCCAGCAAGATTTCAGGGACTAGCGGTGATACGCAGTATTTT
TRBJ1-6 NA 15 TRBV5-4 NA CASSATPEGSPPLHF TGTGCCAGCAGCGCGACCCCCGAAGGATCGCCACCCCTCCACTTT
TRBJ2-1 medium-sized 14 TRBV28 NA CASSSLSRYNEQFF TGTGCCAGCAGTTCCTTAAGCAGATACAATGAGCAGTTCTTC